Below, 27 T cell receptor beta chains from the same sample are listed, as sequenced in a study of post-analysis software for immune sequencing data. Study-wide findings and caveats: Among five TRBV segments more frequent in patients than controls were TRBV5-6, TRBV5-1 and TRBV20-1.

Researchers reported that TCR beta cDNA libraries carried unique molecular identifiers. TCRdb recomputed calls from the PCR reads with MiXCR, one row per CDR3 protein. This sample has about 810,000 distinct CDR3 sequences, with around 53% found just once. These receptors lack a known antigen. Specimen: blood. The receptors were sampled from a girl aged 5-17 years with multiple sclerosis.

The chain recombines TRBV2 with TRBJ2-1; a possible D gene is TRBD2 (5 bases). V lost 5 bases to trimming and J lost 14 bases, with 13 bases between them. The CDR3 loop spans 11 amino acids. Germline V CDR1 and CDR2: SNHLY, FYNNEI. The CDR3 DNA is TGTGCCAGCAGTTGGAGCGGAGATGAGTTCTTC. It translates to CASSWSGDEFF.

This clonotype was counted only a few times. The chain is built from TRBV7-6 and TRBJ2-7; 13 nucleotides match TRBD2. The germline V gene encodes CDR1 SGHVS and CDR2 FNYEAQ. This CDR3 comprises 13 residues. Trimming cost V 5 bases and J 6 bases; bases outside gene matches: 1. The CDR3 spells CASSTSGRAEQYF. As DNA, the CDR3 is TGTGCCAGCAGCACTAGCGGGAGGGCCGAGCAGTACTTC.

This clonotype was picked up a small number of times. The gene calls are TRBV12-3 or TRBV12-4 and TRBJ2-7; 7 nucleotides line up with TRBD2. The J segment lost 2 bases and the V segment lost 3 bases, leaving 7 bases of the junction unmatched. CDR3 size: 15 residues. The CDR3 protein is CASSFGLGSAYEQYF. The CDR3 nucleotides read TGTGCCAGCAGTTTCGGACTAGGTTCTGCCTACGAGCAGTACTTC.

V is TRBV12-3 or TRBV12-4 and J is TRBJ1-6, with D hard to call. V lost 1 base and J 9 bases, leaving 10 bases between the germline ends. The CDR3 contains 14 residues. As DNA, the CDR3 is TGTGCCAGCAGTTTAGGCGGCATCGGTTCACCCCTCCACTTT. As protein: CASSLGGIGSPLHF.

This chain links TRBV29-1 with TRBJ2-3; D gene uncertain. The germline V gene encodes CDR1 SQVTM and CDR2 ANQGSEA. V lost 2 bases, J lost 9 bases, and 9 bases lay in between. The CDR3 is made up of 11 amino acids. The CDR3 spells CSVELLGTQYF. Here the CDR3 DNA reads TGCAGCGTTGAACTCCTAGGAACGCAGTATTTT.

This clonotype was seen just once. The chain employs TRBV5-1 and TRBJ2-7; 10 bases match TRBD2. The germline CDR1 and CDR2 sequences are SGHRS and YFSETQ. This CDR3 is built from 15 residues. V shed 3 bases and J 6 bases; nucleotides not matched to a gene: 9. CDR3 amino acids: CASSSSISGGSEQYF. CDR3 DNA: TGCGCCAGCAGCTCAAGTATTAGCGGGGGGAGCGAGCAGTACTTC.

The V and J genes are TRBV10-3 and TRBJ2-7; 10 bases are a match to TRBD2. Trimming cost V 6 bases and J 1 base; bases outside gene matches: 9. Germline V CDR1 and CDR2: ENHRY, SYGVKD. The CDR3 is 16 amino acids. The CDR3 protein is CAISDRASGSSYEQYF. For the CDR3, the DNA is TGTGCCATCAGCGACCGCGCTAGCGGGAGTTCCTACGAGCAGTACTTC.

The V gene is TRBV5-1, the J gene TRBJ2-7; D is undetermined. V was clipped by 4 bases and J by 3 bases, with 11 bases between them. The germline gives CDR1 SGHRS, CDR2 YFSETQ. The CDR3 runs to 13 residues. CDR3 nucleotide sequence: TGCGCCAGCAGCGGGCCAGTGGTCTACGAGCAGTACTTC. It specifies CASSGPVVYEQYF.

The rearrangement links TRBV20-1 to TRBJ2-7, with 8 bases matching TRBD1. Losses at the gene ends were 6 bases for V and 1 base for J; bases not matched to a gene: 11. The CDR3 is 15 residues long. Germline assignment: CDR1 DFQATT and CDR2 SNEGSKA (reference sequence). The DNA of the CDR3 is TGCAGTGCCACTTACCCCGGACAGGGTTCCTACGAGCAGTACTTC. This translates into CSATYPGQGSYEQYF.

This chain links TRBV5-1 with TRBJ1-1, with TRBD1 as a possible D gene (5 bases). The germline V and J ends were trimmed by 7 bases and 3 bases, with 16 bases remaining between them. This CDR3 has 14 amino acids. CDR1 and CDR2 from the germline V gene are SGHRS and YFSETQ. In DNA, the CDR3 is TGCGCCAGCTCTAGTCATCAGGGCGACACTGAAGCTTTCTTT. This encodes CASSSHQGDTEAFF.

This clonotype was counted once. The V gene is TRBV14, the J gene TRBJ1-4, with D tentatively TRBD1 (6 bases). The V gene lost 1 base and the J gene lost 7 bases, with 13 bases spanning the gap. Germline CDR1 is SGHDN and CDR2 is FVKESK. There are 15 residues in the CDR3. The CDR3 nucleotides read TGTGCCAGCAGCCAAGGCGGCAGGGGTGTTGAAAAACTGTTTTTT. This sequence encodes CASSQGGRGVEKLFF.

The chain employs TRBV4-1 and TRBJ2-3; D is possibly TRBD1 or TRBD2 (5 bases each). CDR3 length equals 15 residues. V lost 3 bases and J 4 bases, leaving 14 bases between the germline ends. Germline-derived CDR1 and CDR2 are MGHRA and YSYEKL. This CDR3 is CASSQANGAPDTQYF. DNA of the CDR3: TGCGCCAGCAGCCAGGCAAACGGGGCCCCAGATACGCAGTATTTT.

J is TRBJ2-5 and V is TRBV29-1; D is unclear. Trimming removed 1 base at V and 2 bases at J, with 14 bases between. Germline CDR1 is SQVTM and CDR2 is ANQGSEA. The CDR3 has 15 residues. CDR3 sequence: CSVEGVEQVQETQYF. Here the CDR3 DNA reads TGCAGCGTTGAAGGGGTGGAGCAGGTACAAGAGACCCAGTACTTC.

The CDR3 reads CASSSTAGTYNEQFF. For the CDR3, the DNA is TGCGCCAGCAGCTCAACAGCGGGGACCTACAATGAGCAGTTCTTC. The chain employs TRBV5-1 and TRBJ2-1, with 7 bases matching TRBD2. Trimming cost V 3 bases and J 2 bases; bases outside gene matches: 5. The CDR3 has 15 amino acids. Germline assignment: CDR1 SGHRS and CDR2 YFSETQ. The whole variable domain, filled in from reference TRBV5-1 and TRBJ2-1, reads KAGVTQTPRYLIKTRGQQVTLSCSPISGHRSVSWYQQTPGQGLQFLFEYFSETQRNKGNFPGRFSGRQFSNSRSEMNVSTLELGDSALYLCASSSTAGTYNEQFFGPGTRLTVL.

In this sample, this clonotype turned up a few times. The CDR3 DNA reads TGTGCCAGCAGTCCACCGGGACAGGGGGCGACCCCATATATTCGCAATCAGCCCCAGCATTTT. This codes for CASSPPGQGATPYIRNQPQHF. J is TRBJ1-5 and V is TRBV2; 12 bases map to TRBD1. This CDR3 is 21 amino acids long. From germline, CDR1 is SNHLY and CDR2 FYNNEI. The V segment lost 5 bases and the J segment 2 bases; nucleotides outside the gene matches: 19.

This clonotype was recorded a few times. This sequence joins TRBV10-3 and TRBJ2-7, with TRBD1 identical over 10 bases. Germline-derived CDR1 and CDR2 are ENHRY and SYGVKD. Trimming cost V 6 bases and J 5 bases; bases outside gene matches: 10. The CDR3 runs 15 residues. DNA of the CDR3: TGTGCCATCAGGGATGACAGGGGGCAGGCCAACGAGCAGTACTTC. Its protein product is CAIRDDRGQANEQYF.

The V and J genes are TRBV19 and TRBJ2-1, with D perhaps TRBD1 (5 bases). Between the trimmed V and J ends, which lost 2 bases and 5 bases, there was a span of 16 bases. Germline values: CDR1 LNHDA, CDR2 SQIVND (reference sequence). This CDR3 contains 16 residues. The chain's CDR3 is CASSIRRPQGDNEQFF. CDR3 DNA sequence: TGTGCCAGTAGTATAAGGCGGCCACAAGGGGACAATGAGCAGTTCTTC. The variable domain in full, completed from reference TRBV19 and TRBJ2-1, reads DGGITQSPKYLFRKEGQNVTLSCEQNLNHDAMYWYRQDPGQGLRLIYYSQIVNDFQKGDIAEGYSVSREKKESFPLTVTSAQKNPTAFYLCASSIRRPQGDNEQFFGPGTRLTVL.

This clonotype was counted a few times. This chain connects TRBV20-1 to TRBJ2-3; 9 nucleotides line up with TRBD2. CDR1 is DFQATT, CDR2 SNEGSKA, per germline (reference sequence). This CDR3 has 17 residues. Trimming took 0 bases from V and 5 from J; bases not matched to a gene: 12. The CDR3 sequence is CSARDTAGGLNGDTQYF. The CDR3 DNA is TGCAGTGCTAGAGACACTGCGGGAGGGCTCAATGGAGATACGCAGTATTTT.

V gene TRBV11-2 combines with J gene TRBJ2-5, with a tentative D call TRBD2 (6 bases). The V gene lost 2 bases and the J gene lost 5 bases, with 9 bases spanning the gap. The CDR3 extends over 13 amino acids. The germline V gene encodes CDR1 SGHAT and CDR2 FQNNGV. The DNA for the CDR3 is TGTGCCAGCAGCTTAAACCTAGCGGAGACCCAGTACTTC. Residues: CASSLNLAETQYF.

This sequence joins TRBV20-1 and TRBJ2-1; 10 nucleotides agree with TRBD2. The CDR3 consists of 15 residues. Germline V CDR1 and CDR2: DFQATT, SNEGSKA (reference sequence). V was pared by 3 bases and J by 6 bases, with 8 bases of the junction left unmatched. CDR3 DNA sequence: TGCAGTGCTAGGGCGGAGGCTAGCGGGAGCAATGAGCAGTTCTTC. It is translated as CSARAEASGSNEQFF.

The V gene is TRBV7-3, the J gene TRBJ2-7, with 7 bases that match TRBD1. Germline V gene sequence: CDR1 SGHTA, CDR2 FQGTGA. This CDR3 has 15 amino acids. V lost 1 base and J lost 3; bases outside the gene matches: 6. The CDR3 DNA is TGTGCCAGCAGCTTAAGCCCGACAGGGCTCTACGAGCAGTACTTC. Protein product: CASSLSPTGLYEQYF.

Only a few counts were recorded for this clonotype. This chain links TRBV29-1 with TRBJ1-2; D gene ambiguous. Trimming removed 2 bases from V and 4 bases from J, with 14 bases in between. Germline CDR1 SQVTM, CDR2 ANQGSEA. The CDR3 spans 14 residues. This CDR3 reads CSVEPILDRYGYTF. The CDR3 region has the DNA TGCAGCGTTGAACCAATCTTGGACCGCTATGGCTACACCTTC. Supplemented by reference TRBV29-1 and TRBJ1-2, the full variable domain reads SAVISQKPSRDICQRGTSLTIQCQVDSQVTMMFWYRQQPGQSLTLIATANQGSEATYESGFVIDKFPISRPNLTFSTLTVSNMSPEDSSIYLCSVEPILDRYGYTFGSGTRLTVV.

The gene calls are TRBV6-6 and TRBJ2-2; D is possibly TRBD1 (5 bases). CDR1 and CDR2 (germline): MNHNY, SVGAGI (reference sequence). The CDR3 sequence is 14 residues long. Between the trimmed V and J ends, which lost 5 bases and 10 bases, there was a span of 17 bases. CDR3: CASSGADDSEELFF. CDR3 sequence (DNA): TGTGCCAGCAGTGGGGCAGACGATTCGGAGGAGCTGTTTTTT.

The CDR3 loop reads CSAPSYLAGEGEQYF. In nucleotides, the CDR3 is TGCAGTGCTCCGAGCTATCTTGCGGGGGAAGGGGAGCAGTACTTC. The chain carries TRBV20-1 and TRBJ2-1; 7 bases align to TRBD2. The J call may not be correct, given that the DNA end is closer to TRBJ2-7. Germline V gene data show CDR1 as DFQATT and CDR2 as SNEGSKA (reference sequence). The CDR3 is 15 amino acids.

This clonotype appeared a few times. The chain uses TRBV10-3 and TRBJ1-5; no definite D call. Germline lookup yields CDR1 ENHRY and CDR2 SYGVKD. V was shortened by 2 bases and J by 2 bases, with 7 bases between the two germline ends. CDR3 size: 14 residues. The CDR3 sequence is CAISEGRGNQPQHF. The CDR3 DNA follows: TGTGCCATCAGTGAGGGCCGGGGCAATCAGCCCCAGCATTTT.

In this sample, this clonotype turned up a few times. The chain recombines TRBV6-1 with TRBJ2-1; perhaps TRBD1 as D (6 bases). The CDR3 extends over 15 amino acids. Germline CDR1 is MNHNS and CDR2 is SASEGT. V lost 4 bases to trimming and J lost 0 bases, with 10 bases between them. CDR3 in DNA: TGTGCCAGCAGTGGAACAGGGAGCTCCTACAATGAGCAGTTCTTC. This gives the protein CASSGTGSSYNEQFF.

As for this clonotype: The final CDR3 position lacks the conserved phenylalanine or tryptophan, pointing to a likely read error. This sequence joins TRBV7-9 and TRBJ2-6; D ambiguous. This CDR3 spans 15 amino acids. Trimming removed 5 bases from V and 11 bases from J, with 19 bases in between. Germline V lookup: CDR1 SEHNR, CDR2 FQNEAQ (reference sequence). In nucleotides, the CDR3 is TGTGCCAGCAGCCCCACGATAGGCCAATCCCACGTCCTGACTGTC. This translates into CASSPTIGQSHVLTV.